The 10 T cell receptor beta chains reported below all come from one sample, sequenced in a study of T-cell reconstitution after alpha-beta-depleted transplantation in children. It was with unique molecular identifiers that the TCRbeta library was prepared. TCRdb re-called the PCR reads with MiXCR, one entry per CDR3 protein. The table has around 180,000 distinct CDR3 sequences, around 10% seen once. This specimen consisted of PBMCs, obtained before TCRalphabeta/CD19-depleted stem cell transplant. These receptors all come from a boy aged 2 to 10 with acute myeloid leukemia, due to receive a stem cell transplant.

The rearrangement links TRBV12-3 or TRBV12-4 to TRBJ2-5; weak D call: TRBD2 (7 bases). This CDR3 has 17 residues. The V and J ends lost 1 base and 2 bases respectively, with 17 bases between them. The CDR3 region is CASSLVGAGALQETQYF. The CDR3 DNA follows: TGTGCCAGCAGTTTAGTAGGGGCGGGGGCCCTACAAGAGACCCAGTACTTC.

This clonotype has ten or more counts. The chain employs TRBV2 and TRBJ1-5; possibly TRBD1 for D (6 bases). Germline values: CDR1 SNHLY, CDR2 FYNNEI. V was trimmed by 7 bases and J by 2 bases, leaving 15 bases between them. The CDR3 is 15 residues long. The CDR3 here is CASNLLRQGNQPQHF. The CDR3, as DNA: TGTGCCAGCAATCTCCTTCGACAGGGCAATCAGCCCCAGCATTTT.

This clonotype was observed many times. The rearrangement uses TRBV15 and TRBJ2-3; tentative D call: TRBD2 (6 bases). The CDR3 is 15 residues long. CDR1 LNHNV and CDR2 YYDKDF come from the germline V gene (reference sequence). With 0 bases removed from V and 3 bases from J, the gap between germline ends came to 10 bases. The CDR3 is CATSREDYRTDTQYF. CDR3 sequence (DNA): TGTGCCACCAGCAGAGAGGACTATCGTACAGATACGCAGTATTTT.

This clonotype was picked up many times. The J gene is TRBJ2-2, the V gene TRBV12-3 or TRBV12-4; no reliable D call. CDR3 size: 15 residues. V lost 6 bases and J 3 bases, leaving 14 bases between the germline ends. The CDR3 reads CASSRKRIDTGELFF. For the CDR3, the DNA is TGTGCCAGCAGCCGAAAGAGGATAGACACCGGGGAGCTGTTTTTT.

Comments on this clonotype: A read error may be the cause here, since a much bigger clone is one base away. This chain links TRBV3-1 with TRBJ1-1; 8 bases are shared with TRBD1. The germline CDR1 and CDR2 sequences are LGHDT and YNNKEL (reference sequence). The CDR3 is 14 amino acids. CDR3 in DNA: TGTACCAGCAGCCAAACAGGGGGAGTGACTGAAGCTTTCTTT. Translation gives CTSSQTGGVTEAFF.

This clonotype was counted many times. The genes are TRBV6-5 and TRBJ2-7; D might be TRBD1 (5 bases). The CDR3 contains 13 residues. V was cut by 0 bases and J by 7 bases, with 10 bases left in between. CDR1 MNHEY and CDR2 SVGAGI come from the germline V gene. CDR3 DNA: TGTGCCAGCAGTTACTCGAGGCAGGGAGAGCAGTACGTC. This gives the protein CASSYSRQGEQYV.

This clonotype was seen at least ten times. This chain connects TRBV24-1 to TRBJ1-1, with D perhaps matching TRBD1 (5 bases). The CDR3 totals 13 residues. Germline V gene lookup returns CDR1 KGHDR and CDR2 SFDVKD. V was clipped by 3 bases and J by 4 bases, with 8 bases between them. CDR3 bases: TGTGCCACCAGTGATCAGGGTCGCACTGAAGCTTTCTTT. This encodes CATSDQGRTEAFF.

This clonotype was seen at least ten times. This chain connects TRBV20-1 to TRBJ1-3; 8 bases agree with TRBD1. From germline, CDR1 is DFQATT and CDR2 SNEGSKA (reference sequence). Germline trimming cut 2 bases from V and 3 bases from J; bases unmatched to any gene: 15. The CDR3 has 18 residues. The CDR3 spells CSARPVPGQVLGGNTIYF. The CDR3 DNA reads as TGCAGTGCTAGACCGGTTCCGGGACAGGTTTTGGGTGGAAACACCATATATTTT.

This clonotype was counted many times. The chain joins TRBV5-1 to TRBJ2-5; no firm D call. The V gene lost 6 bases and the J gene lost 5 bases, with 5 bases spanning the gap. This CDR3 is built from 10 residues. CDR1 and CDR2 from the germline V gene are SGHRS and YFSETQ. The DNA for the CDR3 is TGCGCCAGCACCATGGAGACCCAGTACTTC. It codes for CASTMETQYF.

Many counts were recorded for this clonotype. The CDR3 protein is CASRVGMNTEAFF. The DNA for the CDR3 is TGTGCCAGCAGGGTGGGCATGAACACTGAAGCTTTCTTT. This chain uses TRBV12-3 or TRBV12-4 with TRBJ1-1; the D is unclear. CDR3 length equals 13 residues. V was clipped by 6 bases and J by 0 bases, with 8 bases between them.